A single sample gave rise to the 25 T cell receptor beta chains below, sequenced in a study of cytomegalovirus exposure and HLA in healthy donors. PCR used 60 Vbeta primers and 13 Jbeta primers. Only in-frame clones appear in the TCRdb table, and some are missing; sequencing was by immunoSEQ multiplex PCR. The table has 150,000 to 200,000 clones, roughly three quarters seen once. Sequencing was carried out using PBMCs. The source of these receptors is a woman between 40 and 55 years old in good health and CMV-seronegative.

In DNA form, the CDR3 reads TGTGCCAGCAATAACGGGGGGGTTAGCACAGATACGCAGTATTTT. Its translation is CASNNGGVSTDTQYF. The chain employs TRBV2 and TRBJ2-3; 8 nucleotides agree with TRBD2. CDR3 length equals 15 residues. The junction had 6 bases not matched to a gene; V was cut back by 7 bases and J by 0 bases. CDR1 SNHLY and CDR2 FYNNEI come from the germline V gene.

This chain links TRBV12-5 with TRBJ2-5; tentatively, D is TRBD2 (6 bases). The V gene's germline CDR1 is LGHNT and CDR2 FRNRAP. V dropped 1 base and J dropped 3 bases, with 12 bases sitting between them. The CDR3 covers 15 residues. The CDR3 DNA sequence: TGTGCTAGTGGTTTGGCCGGGACTGGTAAAGAGACCCAGTACTTC. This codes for CASGLAGTGKETQYF.

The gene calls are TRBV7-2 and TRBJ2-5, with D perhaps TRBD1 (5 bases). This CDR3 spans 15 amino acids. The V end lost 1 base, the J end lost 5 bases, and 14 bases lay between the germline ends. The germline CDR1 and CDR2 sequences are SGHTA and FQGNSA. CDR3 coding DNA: TGTGCCAGCAGCTTAGGCGGTTTGGGGCGGGAGACCCAGTACTTC. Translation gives CASSLGGLGRETQYF.

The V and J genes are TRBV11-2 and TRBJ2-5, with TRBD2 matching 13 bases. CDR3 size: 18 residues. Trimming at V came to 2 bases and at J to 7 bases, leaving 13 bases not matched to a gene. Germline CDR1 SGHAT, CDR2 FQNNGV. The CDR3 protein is CASSLTSGGAQGGRTQYF. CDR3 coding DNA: TGTGCCAGCAGCTTAACTAGCGGGGGGGCCCAGGGCGGTAGGACCCAGTACTTC.

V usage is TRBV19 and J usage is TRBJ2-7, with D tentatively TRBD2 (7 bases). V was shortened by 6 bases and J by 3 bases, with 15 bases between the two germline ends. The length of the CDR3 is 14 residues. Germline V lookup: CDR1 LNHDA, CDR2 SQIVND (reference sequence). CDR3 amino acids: CASSPGGLVYEQYF. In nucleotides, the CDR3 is TGTGCCAGTAGCCCCGGGGGGCTGGTCTACGAGCAGTACTTC.

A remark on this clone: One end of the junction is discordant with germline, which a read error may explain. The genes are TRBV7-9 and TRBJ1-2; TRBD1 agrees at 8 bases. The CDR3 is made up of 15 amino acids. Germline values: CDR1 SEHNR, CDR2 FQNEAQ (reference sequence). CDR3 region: CSSSQMDRVSRGYTF. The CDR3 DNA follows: TGTTCCAGCAGCCAAATGGACAGGGTCTCGCGTGGCTACACCTTC.

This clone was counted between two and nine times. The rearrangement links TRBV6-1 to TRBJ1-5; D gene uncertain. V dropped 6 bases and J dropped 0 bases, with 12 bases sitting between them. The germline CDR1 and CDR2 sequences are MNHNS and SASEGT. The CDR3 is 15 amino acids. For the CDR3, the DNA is TGTGCCAGCAGGCAGCGGCAGTATAGCAATCAGCCCCAGCATTTT. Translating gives CASRQRQYSNQPQHF.

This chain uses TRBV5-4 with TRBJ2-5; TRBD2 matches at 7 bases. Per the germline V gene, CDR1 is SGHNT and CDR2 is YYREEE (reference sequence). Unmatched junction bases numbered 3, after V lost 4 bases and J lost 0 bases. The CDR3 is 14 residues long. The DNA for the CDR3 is TGTGCCAGCAGCCCTGGGACTAACCAAGAGACCCAGTACTTC. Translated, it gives CASSPGTNQETQYF.

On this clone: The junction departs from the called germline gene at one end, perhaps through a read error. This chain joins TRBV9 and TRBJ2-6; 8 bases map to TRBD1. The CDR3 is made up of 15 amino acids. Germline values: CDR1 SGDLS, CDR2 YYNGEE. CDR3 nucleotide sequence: TGTGCCAGCAGCGTAGACAGGACAGGGACCAACGGCCTGACTTTC. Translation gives CASSVDRTGTNGLTF. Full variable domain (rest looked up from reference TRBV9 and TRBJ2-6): DSGVTQTPKHLITATGQRVTLRCSPRSGDLSVYWYQQSLDQGLQFLIQYYNGEERAKGNILERFSAQQFPDLHSELNLSSLELGDSALYFCASSVDRTGTNGLTFGAGSRLTVL.

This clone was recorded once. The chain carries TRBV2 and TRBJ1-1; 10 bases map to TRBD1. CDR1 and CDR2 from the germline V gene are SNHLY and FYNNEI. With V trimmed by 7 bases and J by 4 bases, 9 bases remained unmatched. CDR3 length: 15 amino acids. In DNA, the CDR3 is TGTGCCAGCACCGGGACAGGGGCATTGAGCACTGAAGCTTTCTTT. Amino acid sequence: CASTGTGALSTEAFF. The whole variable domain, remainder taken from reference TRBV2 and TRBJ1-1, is EPEVTQTPSHQVTQMGQEVILRCVPISNHLYFYWYRQILGQKVEFLVSFYNNEISEKSEIFDDQFSVERPDGSNFTLKIRSTKLEDSAMYFCASTGTGALSTEAFFGQGTRLTVV.

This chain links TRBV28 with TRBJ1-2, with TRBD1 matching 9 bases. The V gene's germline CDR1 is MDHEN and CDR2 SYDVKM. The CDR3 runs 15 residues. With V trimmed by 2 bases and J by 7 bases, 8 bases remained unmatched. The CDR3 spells CASSLGTGYRGGYTF. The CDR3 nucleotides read TGTGCCAGCAGTTTAGGGACAGGGTATCGTGGTGGCTACACCTTC.

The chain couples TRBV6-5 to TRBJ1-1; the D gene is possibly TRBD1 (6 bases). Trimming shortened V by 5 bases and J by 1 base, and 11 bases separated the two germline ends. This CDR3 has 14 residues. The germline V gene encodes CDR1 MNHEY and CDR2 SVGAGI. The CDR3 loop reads CASSPRGPNTEAFF. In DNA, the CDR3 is TGTGCCAGCAGTCCCAGGGGCCCGAACACTGAAGCTTTCTTT.

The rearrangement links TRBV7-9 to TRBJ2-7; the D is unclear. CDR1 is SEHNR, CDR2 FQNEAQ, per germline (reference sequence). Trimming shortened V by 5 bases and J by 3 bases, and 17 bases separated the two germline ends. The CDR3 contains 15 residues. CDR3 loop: CASSGIDSPFYEQYF. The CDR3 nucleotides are TGTGCCAGCAGCGGCATTGACTCCCCTTTCTACGAGCAGTACTTC.

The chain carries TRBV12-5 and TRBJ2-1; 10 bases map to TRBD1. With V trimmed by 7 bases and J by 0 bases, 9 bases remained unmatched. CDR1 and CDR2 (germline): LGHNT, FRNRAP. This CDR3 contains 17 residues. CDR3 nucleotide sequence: TGTGCTAGTGTTACAGGACAGGGGGGGGTCTCCTACAATGAGCAGTTCTTC. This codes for CASVTGQGGVSYNEQFF.

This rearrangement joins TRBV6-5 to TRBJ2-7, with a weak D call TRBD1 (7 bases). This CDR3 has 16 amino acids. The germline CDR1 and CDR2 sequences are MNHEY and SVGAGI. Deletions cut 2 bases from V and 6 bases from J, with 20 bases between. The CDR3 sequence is CASSYAGQPLPTEQYF. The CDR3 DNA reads TGTGCCAGCAGTTACGCGGGACAGCCACTTCCGACCGAGCAGTACTTC.

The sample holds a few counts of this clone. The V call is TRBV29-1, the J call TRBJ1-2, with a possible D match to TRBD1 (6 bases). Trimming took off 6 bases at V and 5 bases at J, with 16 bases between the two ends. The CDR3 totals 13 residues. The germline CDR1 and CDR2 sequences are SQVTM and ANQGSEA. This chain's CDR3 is CSVGAPRAYGYTF. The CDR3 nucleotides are TGCAGCGTGGGGGCCCCGAGGGCTTATGGCTACACCTTC.

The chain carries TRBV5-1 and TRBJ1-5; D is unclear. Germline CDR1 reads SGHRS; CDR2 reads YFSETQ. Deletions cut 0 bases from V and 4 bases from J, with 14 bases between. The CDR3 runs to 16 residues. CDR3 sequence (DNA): TGCGCCAGCAGCTTGGACCCGGGGTCGGGAAATCAGCCCCAGCATTTT. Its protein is CASSLDPGSGNQPQHF.

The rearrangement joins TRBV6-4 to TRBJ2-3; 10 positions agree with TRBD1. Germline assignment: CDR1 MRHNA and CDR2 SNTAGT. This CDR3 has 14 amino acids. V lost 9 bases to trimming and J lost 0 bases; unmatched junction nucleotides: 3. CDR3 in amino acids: CARKGQGSTDTQYF. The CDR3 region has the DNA TGTGCCAGGAAGGGACAGGGGAGCACAGATACGCAGTATTTT.

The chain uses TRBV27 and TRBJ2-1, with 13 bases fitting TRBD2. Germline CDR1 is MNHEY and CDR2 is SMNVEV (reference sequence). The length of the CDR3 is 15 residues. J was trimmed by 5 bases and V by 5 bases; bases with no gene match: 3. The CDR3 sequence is CASSPGTSGNNEQFF. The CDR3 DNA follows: TGTGCCAGCAGTCCGGGGACTAGCGGGAACAATGAGCAGTTCTTC.

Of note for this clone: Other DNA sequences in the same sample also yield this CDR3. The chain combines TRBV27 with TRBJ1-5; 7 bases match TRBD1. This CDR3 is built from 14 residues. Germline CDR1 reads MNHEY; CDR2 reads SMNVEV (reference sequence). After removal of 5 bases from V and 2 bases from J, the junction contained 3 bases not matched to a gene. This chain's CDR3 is CASSRTGGNQPQHF. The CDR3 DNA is TGTGCCAGCAGTCGAACAGGGGGCAATCAGCCCCAGCATTTT.

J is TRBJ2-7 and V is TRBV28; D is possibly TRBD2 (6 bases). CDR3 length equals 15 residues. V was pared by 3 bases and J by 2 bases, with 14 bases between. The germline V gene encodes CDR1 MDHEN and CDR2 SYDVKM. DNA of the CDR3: TGTGCCAGCAGTTTCTCCGGGAGTATCGCCTACGAGCAGTACTTC. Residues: CASSFSGSIAYEQYF.

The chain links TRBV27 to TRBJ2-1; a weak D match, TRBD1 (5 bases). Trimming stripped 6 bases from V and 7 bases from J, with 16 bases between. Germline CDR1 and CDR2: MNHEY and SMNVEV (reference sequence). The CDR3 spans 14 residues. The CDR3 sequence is CASSRKFRVNEQFF. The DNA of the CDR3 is TGTGCCAGCAGCCGAAAGTTCAGGGTGAATGAGCAGTTCTTC.

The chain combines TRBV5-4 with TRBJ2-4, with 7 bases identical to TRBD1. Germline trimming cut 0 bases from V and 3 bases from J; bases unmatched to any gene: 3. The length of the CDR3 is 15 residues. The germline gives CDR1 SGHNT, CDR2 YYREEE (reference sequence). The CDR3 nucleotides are TGTGCCAGCAGCTTGGGGGGGACAGACAAAAACATTCAGTACTTC. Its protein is CASSLGGTDKNIQYF. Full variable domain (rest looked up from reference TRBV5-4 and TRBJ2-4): ETGVTQSPTHLIKTRGQQVTLRCSSQSGHNTVSWYQQALGQGPQFIFQYYREEENGRGNFPPRFSGLQFPNYSSELNVNALELDDSALYLCASSLGGTDKNIQYFGAGTRLSVL.

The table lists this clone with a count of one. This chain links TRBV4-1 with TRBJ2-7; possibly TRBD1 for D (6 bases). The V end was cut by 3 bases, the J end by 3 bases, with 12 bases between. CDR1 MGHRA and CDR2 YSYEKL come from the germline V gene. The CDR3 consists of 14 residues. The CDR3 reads CASSHRQELYEQYF. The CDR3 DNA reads TGCGCCAGCAGCCACCGACAGGAACTCTACGAGCAGTACTTC.

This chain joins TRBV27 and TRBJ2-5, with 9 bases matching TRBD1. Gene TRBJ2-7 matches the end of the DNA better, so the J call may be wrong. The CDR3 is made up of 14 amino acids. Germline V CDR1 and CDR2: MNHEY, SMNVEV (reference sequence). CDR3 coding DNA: TGTGCCAGCAGGCTACAGGGGGCCCCCTACGAGCAGTACTTC. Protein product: CASRLQGAPYEQYF.